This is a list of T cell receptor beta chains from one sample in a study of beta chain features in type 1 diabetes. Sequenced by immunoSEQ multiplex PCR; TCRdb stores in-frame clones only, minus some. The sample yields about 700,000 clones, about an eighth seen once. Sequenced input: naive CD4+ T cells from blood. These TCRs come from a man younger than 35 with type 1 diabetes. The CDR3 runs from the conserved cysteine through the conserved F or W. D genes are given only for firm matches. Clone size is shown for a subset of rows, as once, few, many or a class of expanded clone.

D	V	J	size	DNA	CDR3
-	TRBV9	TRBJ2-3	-	TGTGCCAGCAGCGTAGCCGAACTAGCTTATGATACGCAGTATTTT	CASSVAELAYDTQYF
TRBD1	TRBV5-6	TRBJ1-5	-	TGTGCCAGCAGCTTCGGGACAGGGGGCTTCGGCAATCAGCCCCAGCATTTT	CASSFGTGGFGNQPQHF
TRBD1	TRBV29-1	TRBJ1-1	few	TGCAGCGTTATTCGGGACAGGGGAGGAACTGAAGCTTTCTTT	CSVIRDRGGTEAFF
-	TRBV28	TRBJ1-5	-	TGTGCCAGCAGCGCTGACCTTCAGCCCCAGCATTTT	CASSADLQPQHF
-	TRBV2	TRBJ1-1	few	TGTGCCAGCAGTCCAGACACTGAAGCTTTCTTT	CASSPDTEAFF
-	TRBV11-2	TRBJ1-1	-	TGTGCCAGCAGTTCCACTCGGGGGAACACTGAAGCTTTCTTT	CASSSTRGNTEAFF
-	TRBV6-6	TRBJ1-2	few	TGTGCCAGCAGTTACTCGCTGTACCTAGCTAACTATGGCTACACCTTC	CASSYSLYLANYGYTF
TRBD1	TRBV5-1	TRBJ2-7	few	TGCGCCAGCAGCGGAGGGACAGGGGTCCACGAGCAGTACTTC	CASSGGTGVHEQYF
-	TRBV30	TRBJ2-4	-	TGTGCCGGCAAGGTCGTGGACATTCAGTACTTC	CAGKVVDIQYF
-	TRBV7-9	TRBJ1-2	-	TGTGCCAGCAGCTTATTCTGGGAGGAAGGGGGCTACACCTTC	CASSLFWEEGGYTF
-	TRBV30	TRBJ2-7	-	TGTGCCTGGAGTGTCAGATTTGGGTACGAGCAGTACTTC	CAWSVRFGYEQYF
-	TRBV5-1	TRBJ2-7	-	TGCGCCAGCAGCCCGGACAGCGGTTCCTACGAGCAGTACTTC	CASSPDSGSYEQYF
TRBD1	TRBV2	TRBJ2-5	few	TGTGCCAGCAGTCCCGGGACAGTCCGAGAGACCCAGTACTTC	CASSPGTVRETQYF
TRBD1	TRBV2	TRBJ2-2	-	TGTGCCAGCAGGGGACAGGGGAACACCGGGGAGCTGTTTTTT	CASRGQGNTGELFF
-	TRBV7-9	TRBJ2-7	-	TGTGCCAGCAGCTTAGGGGGCAGGAGCGAGCAGTACTTC	CASSLGGRSEQYF
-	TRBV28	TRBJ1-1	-	TGTGCCAGCAGACCGGGACAGAACACTGAAGCTTTCTTT	CASRPGQNTEAFF
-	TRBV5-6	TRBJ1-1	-	TGTGCCAGCAGCTTCTGGGGTGCTGAAGCTTTCTTT	CASSFWGAEAFF
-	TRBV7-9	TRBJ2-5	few	TGTGCCAGCAGCATAACACCCAAAGCGGAGACCCAGTACTTC	CASSITPKAETQYF
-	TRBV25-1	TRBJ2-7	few	TGTGCCAGCCCACCCCCGGCCTACGAGCAGTACTTC	CASPPPAYEQYF
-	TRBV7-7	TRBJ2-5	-	TGTGCCAGCAGCTTTCGGGGGACCCAGTACTTC	CASSFRGTQYF
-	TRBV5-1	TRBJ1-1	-	TGCGCCAGCAGCTTGTCGTCCAGTTGGAACACTGAAGCTTTCTTT	CASSLSSSWNTEAFF
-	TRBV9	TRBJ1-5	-	TGTGCCAGCAGCAGGGGTGATCAGCCCCAGCATTTT	CASSRGDQPQHF
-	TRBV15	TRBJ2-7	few	TGTGCCACCAGCAGAGACCTGGGTGGCTACGAGCAGTACTTC	CATSRDLGGYEQYF
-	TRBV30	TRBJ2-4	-	TGTGCCTGGAGTGTGTGGGGAGGAACCAAAAACATTCAGTACTTC	CAWSVWGGTKNIQYF
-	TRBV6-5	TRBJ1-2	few	TGTGCCAGCAGTCCTACAGGGACCGGTGGCTACACCTTC	CASSPTGTGGYTF
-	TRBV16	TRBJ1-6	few	TGTGCCAGCAGCCCCCACACAGTCTCCTATAATTCACCCCTCCACTTT	CASSPHTVSYNSPLHF
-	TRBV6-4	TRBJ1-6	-	TGTGCCAGCAGTGAGGACAGCTCACGTTCACCCCTCCACTTT	CASSEDSSRSPLHF
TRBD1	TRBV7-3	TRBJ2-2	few	TGTGCCAGCAGCCGACAGGGTGTAAACACCGGGGAGCTGTTTTTT	CASSRQGVNTGELFF
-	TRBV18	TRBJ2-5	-	TGTGCCAGCTCACCCGGTGACACAGAGACCCAGTACTTC	CASSPGDTETQYF
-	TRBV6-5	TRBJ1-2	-	TGTGCCAGCAGGAGGGGCGTGGGAAACTATGGCTACACCTTC	CASRRGVGNYGYTF
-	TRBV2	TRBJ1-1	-	TGTGCCAGCACAGGGAAGGGCGGCACTGAAGCTTTCTTT	CASTGKGGTEAFF
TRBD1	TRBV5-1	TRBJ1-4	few	TGCGCCAGCAGCTTGGACCCAGGGGGTGAAAAACTGTTTTTT	CASSLDPGGEKLFF
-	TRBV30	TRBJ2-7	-	TGTGCCTGGAGTGTAGTCGGGACTGTCCCTGACGAGCAGTACTTC	CAWSVVGTVPDEQYF
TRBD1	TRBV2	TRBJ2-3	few	TGTGCCAGCAAGGGGGACAGGGCTGTGGATACGCAGTATTTT	CASKGDRAVDTQYF
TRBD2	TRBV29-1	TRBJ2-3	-	TGCAGCGCCGCGGGGGGGCCTGAGTATACGCAGTATTTT	CSAAGGPEYTQYF
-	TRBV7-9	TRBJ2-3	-	TGTGCCAGCAGCTTAGGGATTCAGCCCGCTACGCAGTATTTT	CASSLGIQPATQYF
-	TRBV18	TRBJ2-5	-	TGTGCCAGCTCACCACCGGCAGAGACCCAGTACTTC	CASSPPAETQYF